This T cell receptor (beta chain) was recorded in a study of T cell clonality in common variable immunodeficiency. The table lists this clone with many counts. What it binds is not known. The read halts 3 residues ahead of the CDR3 end, with the missing end drawn from the germline J gene. Notes on the study in general: Fewer deletions and N-nucleotide insertions were reportedly seen in common variable immunodeficiency TCR beta sequences. TCRbeta clonality was increased in CVID versus healthy controls.

Donors gave roughly 5 to 8.5 ml heparinized peripheral whole blood. CVID and control samples used equivalent genomic DNA input. The repertoire was sequenced with immunoSEQ multiplex PCR; TCRdb's copy has only in-frame clones and lacks some. Listed for the sample are approximately 42,000 clones, none seen a single time. CDR1 is MNHEY and CDR2 is SVGEGT in the germline V gene. The V segment lost 6 bases and the J segment 2 bases; nucleotides outside the gene matches: 6. The CDR3 covers 15 residues. The TCR comes from a person between 18 and 75 years old in good health. Sequenced material: peripheral blood mononuclear cells. The chain joins TRBV6-2 or TRBV6-3 to TRBJ2-5; 10 bases fit TRBD2. The sequenced part of the CDR3 DNA is TGTGCCAGCAGAAGCGGGGGGGGAGGACAAGAGACC. Residues: CASRSGGGGQET. The entire CDR3 protein is CASRSGGGGQETQYF.